This T cell receptor beta chain was sequenced for a study of cytomegalovirus exposure and HLA in healthy donors. Study overall: Earlier results showed roughly 120 million unique TCR beta sequences derived from approximately 180 million T cells. Study observations and caveats: The study reported that TCR beta sequences accurately predicted HLA-A and HLA-B alleles in most subjects.

Regarding this clone: What it recognizes is unknown.

The PCR contained 60 Vbeta and 13 Jbeta primers. Original analysis: An analysis performed later counted 70 million to 90 million unique TCR beta chains (roughly 10 million of them shared). Generated by immunoSEQ multiplex PCR, the TCRdb table keeps only in-frame clones and is missing some. D and trimming come from the DNA, and the V and J calls and clone size come from that table. The sample has about 160,000 clones, roughly 72% seen once; the top ten hold around 7%. Specimen: PBMCs. This clonotype was obtained from a middle-aged man in good health and CMV-seropositive.

CDR3 region: CASSSQRGAKEGDTQYF. The CDR3 region has the DNA TGTGCCAGCAGCTCCCAGCGGGGGGCCAAAGAGGGAGATACGCAGTATTTT. This chain joins TRBV7-2 and TRBJ2-3, with 9 nucleotides matching TRBD2. The CDR3 spans 17 residues. V dropped 4 bases and J dropped 5; count of bases not matched to a gene: 13. Germline lookup yields CDR1 SGHTA and CDR2 FQGNSA.